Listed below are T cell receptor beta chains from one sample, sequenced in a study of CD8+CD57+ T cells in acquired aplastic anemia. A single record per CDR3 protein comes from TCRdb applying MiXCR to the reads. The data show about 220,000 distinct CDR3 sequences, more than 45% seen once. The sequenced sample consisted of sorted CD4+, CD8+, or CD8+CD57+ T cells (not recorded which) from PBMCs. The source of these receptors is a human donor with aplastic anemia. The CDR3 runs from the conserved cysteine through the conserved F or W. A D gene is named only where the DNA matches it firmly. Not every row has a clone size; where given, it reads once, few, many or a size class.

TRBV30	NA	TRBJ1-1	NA	TGTGCCTGGAGTGTACAAGGGTTTTCCGGAGCTTTCTTT	CAWSVQGFSGAFF
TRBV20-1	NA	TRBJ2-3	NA	TGCAGTGCCATAAATGTGGGGACCAATACGCAGTATTTT	CSAINVGTNTQYF
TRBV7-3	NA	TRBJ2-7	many	TGTGCCAGCAGCTTAAATTTTGGGTACGAGCAGTACTTC	CASSLNFGYEQYF
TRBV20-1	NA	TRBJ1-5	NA	TGCAGTGCTAGAGATCAAGGGGAGTATCAGCCCCAGCATTTT	CSARDQGEYQPQHF
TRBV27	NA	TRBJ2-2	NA	TGTGCCAGCGGGGGGGCAAGACCCACCGGGGAGCTGTTTTTT	CASGGARPTGELFF
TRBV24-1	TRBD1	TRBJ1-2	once	TGTGCCAGCAGTTACGACGGGACAGGCGGAAACTATGGCTACACCTTC	CASSYDGTGGNYGYTF
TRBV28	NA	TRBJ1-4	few	TGTGCCAGCACCATGGACAGTAGGAATGAAAAACTGTTTTTT	CASTMDSRNEKLFF
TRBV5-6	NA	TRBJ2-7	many	TGTGCCAGCAGCTTGGGCAACACCTACGAGCAGTACTTC	CASSLGNTYEQYF
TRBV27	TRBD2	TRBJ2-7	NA	TGTGCCAGCAGTGCCCAGCGGGGGGCCTACGAGCAGTACTTC	CASSAQRGAYEQYF
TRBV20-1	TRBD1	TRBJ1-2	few	TGCAGTGCTAGAGATACCTCGGGACAGGGAGGGGGAGATAGCTATGGCTACACCTTC	CSARDTSGQGGGDSYGYTF
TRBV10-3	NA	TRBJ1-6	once	TGTGCCAGCAGTTACCCTAACACCGGGACGAGTCACAGGTCACCCCTCCACTTT	CASSYPNTGTSHRSPLHF
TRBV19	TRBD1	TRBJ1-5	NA	TGTGCCAGTAGGATTTCGACAGGGAGCAGCAATCAGCCCCAGCATTTT	CASRISTGSSNQPQHF
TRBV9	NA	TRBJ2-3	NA	TGTGCCAGCTCGATGGAGGTCGCTTACAATGAGCAGTATTTT	CASSMEVAYNEQYF
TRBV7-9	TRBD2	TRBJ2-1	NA	TGTGCCAGCAGTGAAGCGGGACTAGCGGGAGAGGAGCAGTTCTTC	CASSEAGLAGEEQFF
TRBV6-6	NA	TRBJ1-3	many	TGTGCCAGCAGTTATCGACAGCCCGGAAACACCATATATTTT	CASSYRQPGNTIYF
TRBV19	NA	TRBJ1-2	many	TGTGCCAGTAAAATAACAGGGATCTATGGCTACACCTTC	CASKITGIYGYTF
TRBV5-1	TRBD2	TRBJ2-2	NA	TGCGCCAGCAGCCAAGTTCGACTAGCGGAGCTGTTTTTT	CASSQVRLAELFF
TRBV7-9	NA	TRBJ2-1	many	TGTGCCAGCGGGCTGGGGGGAGTCTACAATGAGCAGTTCTTC	CASGLGGVYNEQFF
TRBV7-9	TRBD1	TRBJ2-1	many	TGTGCCAGCAGCTCGGACAGGTACAATGAGCAGTTCTTC	CASSSDRYNEQFF
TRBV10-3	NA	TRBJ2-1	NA	TGTGCCAGCAGCATCGAGGCTGAGCAGTTCTTC	CASSIEAEQFF
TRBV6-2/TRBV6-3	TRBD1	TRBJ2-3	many	TGTGCCAGCCATTACGGGACAGGGGAGGCAGATACGCAGTATTTT	CASHYGTGEADTQYF
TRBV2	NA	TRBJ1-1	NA	TGTGCCAGCAGTGAAAGACAGAGGAACACTGAAGCTTTCTTT	CASSERQRNTEAFF
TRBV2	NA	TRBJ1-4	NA	TGTGCCGGCGGATCCGACTTTAATGAAAAACTGTTTTTT	CAGGSDFNEKLFF
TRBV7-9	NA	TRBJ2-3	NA	TGTGCCAGCCGACACGTATCGAACACAGATACGCAGTATTTT	CASRHVSNTDTQYF
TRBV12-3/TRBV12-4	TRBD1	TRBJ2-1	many	TGTGCCAGCAGCCAGGGGGCACGGGGTGAGCAGTTCTTC	CASSQGARGEQFF
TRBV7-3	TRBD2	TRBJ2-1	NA	TGTGCCAGCAGCTGGACTAGCGGGGATTACAATGAGCAGTTCTTC	CASSWTSGDYNEQFF
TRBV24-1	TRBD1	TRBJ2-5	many	TGTGCCACGAGAGACAGGGGTCAAGAGACCCAGTACTTC	CATRDRGQETQYF
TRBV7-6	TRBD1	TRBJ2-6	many	TGTGCCAGTCGAGGACAGGGGTATGCTGGGGCCAACGTCCTGACTTTC	CASRGQGYAGANVLTF
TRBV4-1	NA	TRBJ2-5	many	TGCGCCAGCAGCCCCCTTCGCGGACAAGAGACCCAGTACTTC	CASSPLRGQETQYF
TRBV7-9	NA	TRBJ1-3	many	TGTGCCAGCAGCTTAGATCCGGACACCATATATTTT	CASSLDPDTIYF
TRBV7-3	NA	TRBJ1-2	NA	TGTGCCAGCAGCTTAGTAAGGAGGGGCCTCTATGGCTACACCTTC	CASSLVRRGLYGYTF
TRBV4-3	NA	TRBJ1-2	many	TGCGCCAGCAGCCAAGCCAGGGGCGACTATGGCTACACCTTC	CASSQARGDYGYTF
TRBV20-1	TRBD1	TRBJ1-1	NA	TGCAGTGCTAGGACAGGGGGAGAAGCTTTCTTT	CSARTGGEAFF
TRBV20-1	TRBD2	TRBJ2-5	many	TGCAGTGCTAGAGATTTAGCGGGAGGGCCAGAGGAGACCCAGTACTTC	CSARDLAGGPEETQYF
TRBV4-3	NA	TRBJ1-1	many	TGCGCCAGCAGCCAAGATAAGGGGAACACTGAAGCTTTCTTT	CASSQDKGNTEAFF
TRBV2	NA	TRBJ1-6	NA	TGTGCCAGCAGTGAATTTGTCTCACAGGGTGGTTCACCCCTCCACTTT	CASSEFVSQGGSPLHF
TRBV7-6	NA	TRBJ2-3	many	TGTGCCAGCAGCCCCGCTCTAGCAGATACGCAGTATTTT	CASSPALADTQYF
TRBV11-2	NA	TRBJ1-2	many	TGTGCCAGCAGCTTAGCAAGGGGCTATGGCTACACCTTC	CASSLARGYGYTF
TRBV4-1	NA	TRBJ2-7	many	TGCGCCAGCAGCCAAGCCCCGGGACGGAGCTACGAGCAGTACTTC	CASSQAPGRSYEQYF
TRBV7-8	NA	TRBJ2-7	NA	TGTGCCAGCAGCTTAGAGAGTGGGCCGCTCTACGAGCAGTACTTC	CASSLESGPLYEQYF
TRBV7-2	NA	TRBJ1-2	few	TGTGCCAGCACCTTCCAGGGTTGGGGCTACACCTTC	CASTFQGWGYTF
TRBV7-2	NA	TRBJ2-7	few	TGTGCCAGCAGCTTAGGGATTACCGTGTCCTACGAGCAGTACTTC	CASSLGITVSYEQYF
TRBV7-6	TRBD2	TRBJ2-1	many	TGTGCCAGCAGCCAAAGACTAGCCGACGAGCAGTTCTTC	CASSQRLADEQFF
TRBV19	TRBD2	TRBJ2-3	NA	TGTGCCAGTAGTTTGGAGGGACTAGCGGGGCCAACCACAGATACGCAGTATTTC	CASSLEGLAGPTTDTQYF
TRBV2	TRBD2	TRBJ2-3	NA	TGTGCCAGCAGTGATGGGCTAGCGGCTAGCACAGATACGCAGTATTTT	CASSDGLAASTDTQYF
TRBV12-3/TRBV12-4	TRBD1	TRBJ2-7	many	TGTGCCAGCAGCCCCTCGGACAGGCAATCCTACGAGCAGTACTTC	CASSPSDRQSYEQYF
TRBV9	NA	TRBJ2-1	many	TGTGCCAGCAGCGGACATGAGCAGTTCTTC	CASSGHEQFF
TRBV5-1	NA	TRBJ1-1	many	TGTGCCAGCAGCTTAGATCAGAACACTGAAGCTTTCTTT	CASSLDQNTEAFF
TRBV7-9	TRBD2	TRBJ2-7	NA	TGTGCCAGCATGGCGGGGGGAAACGAGCAGTACTTC	CASMAGGNEQYF
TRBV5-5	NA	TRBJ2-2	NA	TGTGCCAGCAGCTTAAGGGGCAGTACGAACACCGGGGAGCTGTTTTTT	CASSLRGSTNTGELFF
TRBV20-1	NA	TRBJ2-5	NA	TGCAGTGCCCTCCCCTCGGGGTACGAAGAGACCCAGTACTTC	CSALPSGYEETQYF